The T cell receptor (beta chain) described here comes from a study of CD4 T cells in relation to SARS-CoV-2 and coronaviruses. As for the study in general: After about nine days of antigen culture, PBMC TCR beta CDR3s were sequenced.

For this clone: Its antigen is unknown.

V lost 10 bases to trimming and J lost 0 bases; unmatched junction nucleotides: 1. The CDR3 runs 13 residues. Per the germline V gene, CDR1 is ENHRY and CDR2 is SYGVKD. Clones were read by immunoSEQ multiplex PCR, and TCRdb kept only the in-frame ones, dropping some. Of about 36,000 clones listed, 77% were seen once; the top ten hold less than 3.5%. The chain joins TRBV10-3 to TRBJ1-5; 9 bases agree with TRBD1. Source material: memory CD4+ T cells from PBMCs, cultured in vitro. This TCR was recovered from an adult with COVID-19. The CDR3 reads CATTGGSNQPQHF. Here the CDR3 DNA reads TGTGCCACGACAGGGGGTAGCAATCAGCCCCAGCATTTT.